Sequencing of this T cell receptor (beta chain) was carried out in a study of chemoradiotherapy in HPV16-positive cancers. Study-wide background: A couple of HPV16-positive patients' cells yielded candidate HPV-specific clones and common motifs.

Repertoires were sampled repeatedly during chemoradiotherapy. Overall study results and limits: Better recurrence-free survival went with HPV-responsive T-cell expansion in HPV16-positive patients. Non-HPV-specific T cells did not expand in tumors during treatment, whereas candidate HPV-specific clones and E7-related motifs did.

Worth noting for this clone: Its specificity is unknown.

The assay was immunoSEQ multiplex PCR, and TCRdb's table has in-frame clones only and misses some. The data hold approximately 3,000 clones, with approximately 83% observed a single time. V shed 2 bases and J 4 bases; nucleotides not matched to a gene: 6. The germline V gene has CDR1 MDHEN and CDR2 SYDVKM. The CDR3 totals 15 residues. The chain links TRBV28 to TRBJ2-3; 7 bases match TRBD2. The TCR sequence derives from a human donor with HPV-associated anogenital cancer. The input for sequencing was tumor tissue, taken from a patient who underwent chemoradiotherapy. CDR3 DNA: TGTGCCAGCAGTTTAGGCCGAGCGGGGCCAGATACGCAGTATTTT. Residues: CASSLGRAGPDTQYF.